The text below deals with one T cell receptor beta chain. Its cognate antigen is unknown. PCR used 60 Vbeta primers and 13 Jbeta primers. Only in-frame clones appear in the TCRdb table, and some are missing; sequencing was by immunoSEQ multiplex PCR. Of 150,000 to 200,000 clones detected, 10% to 15% appear once; the ten largest clones hold 7.8%. The sample is drawn from a study of cytomegalovirus exposure and HLA in healthy donors. Findings of the study overall: The study put 150 or so TCR beta chains on its list as cytomegalovirus-associated.

Sequenced material: PBMCs. This TCR derives from a man aged 50-59 years in good health and CMV-seropositive.

This chain's CDR3 is CASSPRVTYEQYF. CDR3 DNA: TGTGCCAGCAGTCCCAGGGTTACCTACGAGCAGTACTTC. This sequence joins TRBV7-2 and TRBJ2-7; TRBD1 might be the D (5 bases). This CDR3 contains 13 residues. From germline, CDR1 is SGHTA and CDR2 FQGNSA. Trimming took off 6 bases at V and 2 bases at J, with 11 bases between the two ends. Variable domain in full (rest from reference TRBV7-2 and TRBJ2-7): GAGVSQSPSNKVTEKGKDVELRCDPISGHTALYWYRQSLGQGLEFLIYFQGNSAPDKSGLPSDRFSAERTGGSVSTLTIQRTQQEDSAVYLCASSPRVTYEQYFGPGTRLTVT.